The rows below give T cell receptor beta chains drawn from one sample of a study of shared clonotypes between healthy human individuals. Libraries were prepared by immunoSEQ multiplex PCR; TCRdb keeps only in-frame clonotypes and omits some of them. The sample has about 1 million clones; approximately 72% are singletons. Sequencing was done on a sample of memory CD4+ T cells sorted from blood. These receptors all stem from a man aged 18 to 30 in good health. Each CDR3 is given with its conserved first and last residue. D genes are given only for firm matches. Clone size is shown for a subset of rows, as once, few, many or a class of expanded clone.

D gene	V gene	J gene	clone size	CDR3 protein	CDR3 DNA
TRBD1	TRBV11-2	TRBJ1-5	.	CASSLLTGRNQPQHF	TGTGCCAGCAGCTTATTGACAGGGCGGAATCAGCCCCAGCATTTT
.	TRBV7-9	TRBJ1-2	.	CASSSDFYGYTF	TGTGCCAGCAGCTCGGACTTCTATGGCTACACCTTC
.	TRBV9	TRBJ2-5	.	CASSVGGRETQYF	TGTGCCAGCAGCGTAGGGGGGCGGGAGACCCAGTACTTC
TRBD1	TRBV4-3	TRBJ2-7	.	CASSHRTGKLYEQYF	TGCGCCAGCAGCCACCGGACAGGGAAACTTTACGAGCAGTACTTC
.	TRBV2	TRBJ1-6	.	CASSSSGNSPLHF	TGTGCCAGCAGTTCTTCAGGGAATTCACCCCTCCACTTT
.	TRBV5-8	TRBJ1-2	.	CASSRTENGYTF	TGTGCCAGCAGTCGGACAGAAAATGGCTACACCTTC
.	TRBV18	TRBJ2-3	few	CASSPRLGTDTQYF	TGTGCCAGCTCACCACGACTGGGCACAGATACGCAGTATTTT
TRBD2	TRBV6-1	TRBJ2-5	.	CASRLAGGKETQYF	TGTGCCAGCAGACTAGCGGGGGGGAAAGAGACCCAGTACTTC
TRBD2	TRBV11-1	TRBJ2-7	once	CASRSSSGSNHEQYF	TGTGCCAGCAGGTCGTCTAGCGGGAGTAACCACGAGCAGTACTTC
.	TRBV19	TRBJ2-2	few	CASSIVWSLNTGELFF	TGTGCCAGTAGTATAGTTTGGAGTTTGAACACCGGGGAGCTGTTTTTT
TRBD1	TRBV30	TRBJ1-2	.	CAWSVGGGSYGYTF	TGTGCCTGGAGTGTAGGAGGGGGCAGCTATGGCTACACCTTC
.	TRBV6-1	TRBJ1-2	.	CASSEGTVSNYGYTF	TGTGCCAGCAGTGAAGGGACAGTTAGTAACTATGGCTACACCTTC
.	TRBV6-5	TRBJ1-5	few	CASSSQQGIGQPQHF	TGTGCCAGCAGTAGTCAACAGGGAATAGGGCAGCCCCAGCATTTT
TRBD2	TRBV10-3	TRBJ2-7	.	CAIRKSGGTYEQYF	TGTGCCATCAGAAAAAGCGGGGGAACCTACGAGCAGTACTTC
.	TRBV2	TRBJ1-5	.	CASSEGLWGNQPQHF	TGTGCCAGCAGTGAAGGCCTGTGGGGCAATCAGCCCCAGCATTTT
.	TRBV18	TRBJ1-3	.	CASSPDTTSGNTIYF	TGTGCCAGCTCACCAGACACCACCTCTGGAAACACCATATATTTT
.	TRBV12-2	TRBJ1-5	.	CASRGHGDQPQHF	TGTGCAAGTCGAGGTCATGGCGATCAGCCCCAGCATTTT
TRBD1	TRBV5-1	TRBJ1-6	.	CASSPTRTGGEDSPLHF	TGCGCCAGCAGTCCAACCAGGACAGGGGGCGAGGATTCACCCCTCCACTTT
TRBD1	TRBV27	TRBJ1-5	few	CASSAGTGSNQPQHF	TGTGCCAGCAGCGCTGGGACAGGTAGCAATCAGCCCCAGCATTTT
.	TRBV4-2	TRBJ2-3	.	CASSQESLFDTQYF	TGTGCCAGCAGCCAAGAAAGTCTTTTTGATACGCAGTATTTT
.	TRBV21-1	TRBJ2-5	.	CASSKSGAGLAGIWETQYF	TGTGCCAGCAGCAAATCAGGGGCGGGACTAGCGGGAATCTGGGAGACCCAGTACTTC
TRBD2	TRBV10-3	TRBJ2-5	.	CATRLAGGPETQYF	TGTGCCACGCGACTAGCGGGGGGGCCGGAGACCCAGTACTTC
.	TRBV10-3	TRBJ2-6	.	CAISEGLSPGSGANVLTF	TGTGCCATCAGTGAAGGTCTCTCCCCGGGGTCTGGGGCCAACGTCCTGACTTTC
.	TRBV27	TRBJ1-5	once	CASGPLGGGTNQPQHF	TGTGCCAGCGGACCCCTAGGGGGGGGCACAAATCAGCCCCAGCATTTT
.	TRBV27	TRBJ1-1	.	CASSLYPNTNTEAFF	TGTGCCAGCAGTCTTTACCCGAATACGAACACTGAAGCTTTCTTT
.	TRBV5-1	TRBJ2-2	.	CASSLAGTPSNTGELFF	TGCGCCAGCAGCTTGGCAGGGACCCCCTCGAACACCGGGGAGCTGTTTTTT
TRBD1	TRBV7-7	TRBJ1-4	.	CASSHRGRDEKLFF	TGTGCTAGCAGCCACAGGGGGAGAGATGAAAAACTGTTTTTT
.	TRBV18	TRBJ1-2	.	CASSPSGIQGSYGYTF	TGTGCCAGCTCACCTTCAGGGATTCAGGGTTCCTATGGCTACACCTTC
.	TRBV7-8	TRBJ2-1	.	CASSLPVNEQFF	TGTGCCAGCAGCTTGCCGGTTAATGAGCAGTTCTTC
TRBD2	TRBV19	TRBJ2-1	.	CASTPGGPLINEQFF	TGTGCCAGTACCCCGGGGGGGCCCCTGATTAATGAGCAGTTCTTC
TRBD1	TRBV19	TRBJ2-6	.	CASTGGSSGANVLTF	TGTGCCAGTACAGGGGGCTCGAGTGGGGCCAACGTCCTGACTTTC
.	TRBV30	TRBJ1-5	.	CAWSGGTGNQPQHF	TGTGCCTGGAGTGGGGGGACGGGCAATCAGCCCCAGCATTTT
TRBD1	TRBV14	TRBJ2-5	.	CASSQGDRALGETQYF	TGTGCCAGCAGCCAAGGGGACAGGGCCCTAGGGGAGACCCAGTACTTC
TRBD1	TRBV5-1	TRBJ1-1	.	CASSFGSGGVNTEAFF	TGCGCCAGCAGCTTTGGGTCAGGGGGAGTGAACACTGAAGCTTTCTTT
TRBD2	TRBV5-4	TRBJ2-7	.	CALTQAGGKAEQYF	TGTGCCTTGACGCAAGCGGGAGGTAAAGCGGAGCAGTACTTC
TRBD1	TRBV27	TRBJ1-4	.	CASSWKGTGNEKLFF	TGTGCCAGCAGCTGGAAGGGGACAGGGAATGAAAAACTGTTTTTT
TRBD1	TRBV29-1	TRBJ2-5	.	CSVSNRGLETQYF	TGCAGCGTTTCAAACAGGGGTTTAGAGACCCAGTACTTC
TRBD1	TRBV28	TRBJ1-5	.	CASTVGGTGGRQPQHF	TGTGCCAGCACCGTAGGCGGGACAGGGGGCCGTCAGCCCCAGCATTTT
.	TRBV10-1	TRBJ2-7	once	CASSDLGTAIPSEQYF	TGCGCCAGCAGTGACCTCGGGACTGCGATCCCATCCGAGCAGTACTTC
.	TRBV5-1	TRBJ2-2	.	CASSLLEPVNTGELFF	TGCGCCAGCAGCCTTTTAGAGCCAGTTAACACCGGGGAGCTGTTTTTT
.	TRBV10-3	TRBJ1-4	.	CAISGQGGNEKLFF	TGTGCCATCAGTGGGCAGGGTGGGAATGAAAAACTGTTTTTT
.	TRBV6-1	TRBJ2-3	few	CASRWTGGTDTQYF	TGTGCCAGCAGATGGACCGGAGGTACAGATACGCAGTATTTT
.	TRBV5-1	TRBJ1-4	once	CASSLGSKEKLFF	TGCGCCAGCAGCTTGGGCAGTAAGGAAAAACTGTTTTTT
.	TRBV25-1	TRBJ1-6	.	CASRQGGRGRTNNSPLHF	TGTGCCAGCAGGCAGGGAGGGAGAGGGCGGACAAATAATTCACCCCTCCACTTT
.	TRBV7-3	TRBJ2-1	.	CASSLGVRELNEQFF	TGTGCCAGCAGCTTAGGGGTTAGGGAATTGAATGAGCAGTTCTTC